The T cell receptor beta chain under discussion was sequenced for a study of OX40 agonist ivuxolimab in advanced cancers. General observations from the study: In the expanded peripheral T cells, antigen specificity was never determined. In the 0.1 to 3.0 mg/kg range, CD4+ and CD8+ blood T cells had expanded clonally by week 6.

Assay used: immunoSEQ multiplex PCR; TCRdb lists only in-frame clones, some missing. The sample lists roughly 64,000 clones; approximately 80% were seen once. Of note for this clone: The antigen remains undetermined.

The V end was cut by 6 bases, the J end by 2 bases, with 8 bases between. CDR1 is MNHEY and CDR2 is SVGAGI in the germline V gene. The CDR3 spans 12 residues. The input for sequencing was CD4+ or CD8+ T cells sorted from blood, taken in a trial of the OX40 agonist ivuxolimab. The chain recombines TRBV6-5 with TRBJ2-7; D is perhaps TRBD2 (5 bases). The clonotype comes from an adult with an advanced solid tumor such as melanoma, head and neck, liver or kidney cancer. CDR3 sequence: CASSPGAYEQYF. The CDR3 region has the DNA TGTGCCAGCAGCCCCGGGGCCTACGAGCAGTACTTC.